This T cell receptor beta chain appears in the sequencing data of a study of blood T cell repertoires in COVID-19. Across the study: The analysed material was cDNA or gDNA that came from T cells, B-cell-depleted T cells, or PBMCs.

Everyone who took part was roughly 18 to 95 years old, and they came from 24 US areas. Membership in each cohort depended on participant-reported clinical history. Data came from immunoSEQ multiplex PCR; TCRdb stores just in-frame clones and leaves some out. The sample has approximately 170,000 clones, 80% seen once. The receptor comes from a man in his forties or fifties who had recovered from COVID-19. The sample comprised PBMCs or T cells enriched from blood (not recorded which).

CDR3: CASSKGQGYGYTF. The CDR3 coding sequence is TGTGCCAGCAGCAAGGGACAGGGCTATGGCTACACCTTC. The chain links TRBV7-6 to TRBJ1-2; 9 bases match TRBD1. Germline values: CDR1 SGHVS, CDR2 FNYEAQ. V dropped 5 bases and J dropped 4; count of bases not matched to a gene: 2. This CDR3 has 13 residues.